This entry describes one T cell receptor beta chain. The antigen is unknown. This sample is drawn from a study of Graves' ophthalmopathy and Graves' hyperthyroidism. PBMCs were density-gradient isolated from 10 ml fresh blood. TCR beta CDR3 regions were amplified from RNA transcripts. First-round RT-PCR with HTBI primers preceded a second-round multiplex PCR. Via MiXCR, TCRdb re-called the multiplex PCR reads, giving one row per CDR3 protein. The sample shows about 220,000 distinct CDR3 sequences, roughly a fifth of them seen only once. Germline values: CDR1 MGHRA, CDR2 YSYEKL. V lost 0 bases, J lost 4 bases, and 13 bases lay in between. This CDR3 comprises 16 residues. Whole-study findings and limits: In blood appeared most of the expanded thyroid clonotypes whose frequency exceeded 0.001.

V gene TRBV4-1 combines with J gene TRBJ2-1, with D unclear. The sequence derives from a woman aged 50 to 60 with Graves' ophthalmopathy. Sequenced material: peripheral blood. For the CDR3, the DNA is TGCGCCAGCAGCCAAGAGGACGCGATCCGGTACAATGAGCAGTTCTTC. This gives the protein CASSQEDAIRYNEQFF.